A single sample gave rise to the 21 T cell receptor beta chains below, sequenced in a study of spatial heterogeneity in lung cancer. Notes on the study in general: The study found that expanded intratumoral alpha and beta TCR counts tracked tumor mutation counts.

Described time point: sample taken at primary tumor resection. TCRdb passed the 5' RACE reads through MiXCR, listing each CDR3 protein once. The table shows about 5,700 distinct CDR3 sequences, with 16% occurring only once. No antigens are known for them. This specimen was lung tumor tissue, taken at surgery. These receptors were taken from a male donor with early-stage non-small cell lung cancer.

By frequency in the sample, this clonotype is medium-sized. The CDR3 here is CSAREGTSGKETQYF. The CDR3 coding sequence is TGCAGTGCTAGAGAAGGGACTAGCGGGAAAGAGACCCAGTACTTC. The chain employs TRBV20-1 and TRBJ2-5, with TRBD2 identical over 13 bases. J lost 3 bases, V lost 0 bases, and 1 base had no gene match. The germline V gene encodes CDR1 DFQATT and CDR2 SNEGSKA (reference sequence). The CDR3 is 15 residues long.

This sequence joins TRBV2 and TRBJ2-3, with D perhaps matching TRBD2 (6 bases). The germline gives CDR1 SNHLY, CDR2 FYNNEI. The V end was cut by 6 bases, the J end by 1 base, with 14 bases between. This CDR3 is built from 15 residues. The DNA for the CDR3 is TGTGCCAGCAGGGGTTGGCGCGGGGGCACAGATACGCAGTATTTT. It is translated as CASRGWRGGTDTQYF.

This clonotype came up a few times. CDR3 residues: CASSLDRGAQPQHF. CDR3 bases: TGTGCCAGCAGCTTAGATCGAGGGGCTCAGCCCCAGCATTTT. V and J are TRBV11-2 and TRBJ1-5, with D possibly being TRBD1 (5 bases). Trimming stripped 0 bases from V and 6 bases from J, with 9 bases between. CDR3 length equals 14 residues. Germline values: CDR1 SGHAT, CDR2 FQNNGV. The full variable domain, with the rest looked up from reference TRBV11-2 and TRBJ1-5, is EAGVAQSPRYKIIEKRQSVAFWCNPISGHATLYWYQQILGQGPKLLIQFQNNGVVDDSQLPKDRFSAERLKGVDSTLKIQPAKLEDSAVYLCASSLDRGAQPQHFGDGTRLSIL.

At least ten counts were recorded for this clonotype. The chain recombines TRBV24-1 with TRBJ2-1; tentative D call: TRBD2 (5 bases). V lost 3 bases to trimming and J lost 10 bases, with 15 bases between them. CDR3 size: 14 residues. Germline V CDR1 and CDR2: KGHDR, SFDVKD. The CDR3 DNA follows: TGTGCCACCAGTGATAAGTTCGGGATGGGGGAGCAGTTCTTC. Its translation: CATSDKFGMGEQFF.

This clonotype rates as medium-sized. This rearrangement joins TRBV5-1 to TRBJ2-3; TRBD1 is a possible D gene (5 bases). The ends were cut back, 1 base at V and 0 bases at J, with 9 bases in the middle. CDR1 and CDR2 from the germline V gene are SGHRS and YFSETQ. This CDR3 spans 15 amino acids. This chain's CDR3 is CASSLQGGSTDTQYF. The CDR3 DNA follows: TGCGCCAGCAGCTTGCAGGGCGGAAGCACAGATACGCAGTATTTT.

This clonotype was detected only a few times. This chain connects TRBV11-3 to TRBJ2-2, with D tentatively TRBD2 (5 bases). With 3 bases removed from V and 0 bases from J, the gap between germline ends came to 8 bases. CDR1 is SGHNT, CDR2 YENEEA, per germline. This CDR3 contains 15 residues. The CDR3 DNA sequence: TGTGCCAGCAGCTTTGAGGGCCCGAACACCGGGGAGCTGTTTTTT. This gives the protein CASSFEGPNTGELFF. Full variable domain (missing parts from reference TRBV11-3 and TRBJ2-2): EAGVVQSPRYKIIEKKQPVAFWCNPISGHNTLYWYLQNLGQGPELLIRYENEEAVDDSQLPKDRFSAERLKGVDSTLKIQPAELGDSAVYLCASSFEGPNTGELFFGEGSRLTVL.

This clonotype is medium-sized by share. The V and J genes are TRBV7-6 and TRBJ2-3; TRBD2 is a possible D gene (5 bases). Trimming pared 5 bases from V and 4 bases from J, leaving 19 bases between. Germline V gives CDR1 SGHVS, CDR2 FNYEAQ. The CDR3 spans 16 residues. This chain's CDR3 is CASSTRVGNWADTQYF. CDR3 DNA sequence: TGTGCCAGCAGCACTAGAGTCGGGAACTGGGCAGATACGCAGTATTTT. Using reference TRBV7-6 and TRBJ2-3 for the parts outside the CDR3, the full variable domain is GAGVSQSPRYKVTKRGQDVALRCDPISGHVSLYWYRQALGQGPEFLTYFNYEAQQDKSGLPNDRFSAERPEGSISTLTIQRTEQRDSAMYRCASSTRVGNWADTQYFGPGTRLTVL.

This clonotype came up once. The J gene is TRBJ2-1, the V gene TRBV5-6; D is unclear. Germline CDR1 reads SGHDT; CDR2 reads YYEEEE. The CDR3 length is 16 residues. The germline V and J ends were trimmed by 4 bases and 0 bases, with 14 bases remaining between them. CDR3 bases: TGTGCCAGCAGCGTCCGCAGGTCCCACTCCTACAATGAGCAGTTCTTC. Amino acid sequence: CASSVRRSHSYNEQFF.

This clonotype rates as medium-sized (0.01 to 0.1%). V usage is TRBV4-1 and J usage is TRBJ1-5; D ambiguous. CDR1 and CDR2 from the germline V gene are MGHRA and YSYEKL. V was trimmed by 0 bases and J by 3 bases, leaving 9 bases between them. The CDR3 totals 15 residues. The CDR3 DNA sequence: TGCGCCAGCAGCCAAGATCCAGGTAACAATCAGCCCCAGCATTTT. It codes for CASSQDPGNNQPQHF.

This clonotype is judged large. The V and J genes are TRBV3-1 and TRBJ1-2; D remains unclear. Per germline, CDR1 LGHDT and CDR2 YNNKEL (reference sequence). This CDR3 comprises 13 residues. V was shortened by 4 bases and J by 2 bases, with 8 bases between the two germline ends. The CDR3, as DNA: TGTGCCAGCAGCCCGTCATGGAACTATGGCTACACCTTC. This gives the protein CASSPSWNYGYTF.

By proportion, this clonotype is medium-sized. This CDR3 reads CASSLSQDTQYF. CDR3 nucleotides: TGTGCCAGCAGCTTATCACAGGATACGCAGTATTTT. This chain links TRBV7-8 with TRBJ2-3; D uncertain. Germline loops: CDR1 SGHVS, CDR2 FQNEAQ. The length of the CDR3 is 12 residues. Trimming left V 2 bases short and J 6 bases short, with 6 bases between.

This clonotype is judged medium-sized. The CDR3 loop reads CSARLSLAGLNEQFF. The DNA for the CDR3 is TGCAGTGCTAGACTGAGCCTAGCGGGACTTAATGAGCAGTTCTTC. The rearrangement joins TRBV20-1 to TRBJ2-1; 9 bases are a match to TRBD2. Germline V gene lookup returns CDR1 DFQATT and CDR2 SNEGSKA (reference sequence). CDR3 size: 15 residues. The V segment lost 2 bases and the J segment 7 bases; nucleotides outside the gene matches: 9.

V is TRBV6-5 and J is TRBJ2-5; the D is unclear. This CDR3 has 17 amino acids. The ends were cut back, 5 bases at V and 1 base at J, with 20 bases in the middle. From germline, CDR1 is MNHEY and CDR2 SVGAGI. CDR3 nucleotide sequence: TGTGCCAGCAGTCTCCACCTCACAGATCCTTCCCAAGAGACCCAGTACTTC. Translation gives CASSLHLTDPSQETQYF.

This clonotype showed up just a few times. The chain is built from TRBV7-2 and TRBJ1-3; no clear D gene. This CDR3 is built from 13 residues. The V end lost 5 bases, the J end lost 0 bases, and 5 bases lay between the germline ends. Germline CDR1 reads SGHTA; CDR2 reads FQGNSA. CDR3 DNA sequence: TGTGCCAGCAGCCCCTCCTCTGGAAACACCATATATTTT. Translating it yields CASSPSSGNTIYF.

This clonotype is categorized as medium-sized. The V call is TRBV6-1, the J call TRBJ2-5, with D possibly called TRBD1 or TRBD2 (5 bases each). CDR1 is MNHNS and CDR2 is SASEGT in the germline V gene. The CDR3 has 15 residues. V lost 5 bases, J lost 0 bases, and 13 bases lay in between. The CDR3: CASSKPGAYQETQYF. The CDR3 bases are TGTGCCAGCAGTAAACCCGGGGCCTACCAAGAGACCCAGTACTTC.

This clonotype is medium-sized. The gene calls are TRBV20-1 and TRBJ1-5; 9 bases align to TRBD1. The CDR3 runs 14 residues. V lost 4 bases to trimming and J lost 7 bases; unmatched junction nucleotides: 8. From germline, CDR1 is DFQATT and CDR2 SNEGSKA (reference sequence). For the CDR3, the DNA is TGCAGTGCTAAAACAGGGGGCGGAGGGCAGCCCCAGCATTTT. Translated: CSAKTGGGGQPQHF.

A remark on this clonotype: The junction does not match germline at one end; this may be a read error. The genes are TRBV7-3 and TRBJ2-1; 8 bases are shared with TRBD2. This CDR3 spans 17 amino acids. Germline lookup yields CDR1 SGHTA and CDR2 FQGTGA. CDR3 DNA: TGTGCCAGCAGCCCCAACCACTTTAGCGGGACCGACAATGTGCAGTTCTTC. This encodes CASSPNHFSGTDNVQFF.

As for this clonotype: A much larger clone sits a single nucleotide away, making a read error possible. The gene calls are TRBV27 and TRBJ1-5; no definite D call. From germline, CDR1 is MNHEY and CDR2 SMNVEV (reference sequence). This CDR3 contains 15 residues. The CDR3 nucleotides are TGTGCCAGCAGTTTTGGCAGGAATAGCAATCAGCCCCGGCATTTT. Translated: CASSFGRNSNQPRHF.

This clonotype is medium-sized by share. The chain couples TRBV28 to TRBJ2-2; the D is unclear. V was cut by 3 bases and J by 2 bases, with 7 bases left in between. CDR3 length: 14 residues. Germline CDR1 reads MDHEN; CDR2 reads SYDVKM. The CDR3 loop is CASSLVHNTGELFF. In DNA, the CDR3 is TGTGCCAGCAGTTTGGTACATAACACCGGGGAGCTGTTTTTT.

This clonotype is medium-sized within its sample. The rearrangement joins TRBV11-2 to TRBJ2-2; D remains ambiguous. This CDR3 comprises 16 residues. Trimming left V 1 base short and J 3 bases short, with 12 bases between. Germline-derived CDR1 and CDR2 are SGHAT and FQNNGV. In DNA, the CDR3 is TGTGCCAGCAGCTTAGCCTCGTCTGGGTACACCGGGGAGCTGTTTTTT. This sequence encodes CASSLASSGYTGELFF.

This clonotype counts as medium-sized. This rearrangement joins TRBV10-3 to TRBJ2-7, with 8 bases aligning to TRBD2. The CDR3 length is 13 residues. From germline, CDR1 is ENHRY and CDR2 SYGVKD. The J segment lost 6 bases and the V segment lost 11 bases, leaving 12 bases of the junction unmatched. CDR3 protein: CAHRGLAGSEQYF. In DNA form, the CDR3 reads TGTGCCCACCGGGGTCTAGCGGGTTCCGAGCAGTACTTC.